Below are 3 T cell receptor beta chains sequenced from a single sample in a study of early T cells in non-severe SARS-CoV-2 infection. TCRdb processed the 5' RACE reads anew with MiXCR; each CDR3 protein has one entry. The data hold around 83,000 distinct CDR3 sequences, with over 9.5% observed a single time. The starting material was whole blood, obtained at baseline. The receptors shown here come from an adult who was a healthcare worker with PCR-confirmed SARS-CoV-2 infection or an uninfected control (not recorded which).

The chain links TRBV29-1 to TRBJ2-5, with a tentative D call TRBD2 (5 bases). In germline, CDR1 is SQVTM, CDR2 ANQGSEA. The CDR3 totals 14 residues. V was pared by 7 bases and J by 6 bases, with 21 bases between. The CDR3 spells CSASSPGIEKTQYF. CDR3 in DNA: TGCAGCGCGTCCTCTCCCGGGATCGAGAAGACCCAGTACTTC.

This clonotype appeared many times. The CDR3 protein is CSALGGGHGTQYF. CDR3 nucleotides: TGCAGTGCTTTGGGGGGGGGTCACGGGACCCAGTACTTC. This chain uses TRBV20-1 with TRBJ2-5; TRBD2 agrees at 7 bases. The CDR3 runs 13 residues. Germline V gives CDR1 DFQATT, CDR2 SNEGSKA (reference sequence). J gave up 7 bases and V 5 bases, and 10 bases lay outside the gene matches.

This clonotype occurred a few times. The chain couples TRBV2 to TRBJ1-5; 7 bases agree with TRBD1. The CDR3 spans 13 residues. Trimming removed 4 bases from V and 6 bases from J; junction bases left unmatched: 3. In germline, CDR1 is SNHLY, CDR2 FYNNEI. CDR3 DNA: TGTGCCAGCAGTGCAGGGGGGCGTCAGCCCCAGCATTTT. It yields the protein CASSAGGRQPQHF.